The next 11 T cell receptor beta chains were all read from a single sample in a study of beta chain features in type 1 diabetes. Study findings and constraints: The study found moderately but significantly shorter TCRB CDR3s in all four CD4+ subsets of Type 1 diabetes patients.

Antigen specificity for these receptors is unknown. The sequenced template was cDNA made from the entire isolated RNA. Some clones are missing from TCRdb's copy, which holds only in-frame ones; the method was immunoSEQ multiplex PCR. The table has over 150,000 clones, 7.5% to 8.5% seen once. Sequenced sample: central memory CD4+ T cells from blood. All receptors derive from a man younger than 30 with type 1 diabetes.

This clone was counted only a few times. The chain combines TRBV5-1 with TRBJ2-3; D might be TRBD2 (6 bases). Germline V gene data show CDR1 as SGHRS and CDR2 as YFSETQ. V lost 2 bases and J lost 5, with 18 bases in between. CDR3 size: 16 residues. Here the CDR3 reads CASSFLTSQSGDTQYF. CDR3 sequence (DNA): TGCGCCAGCAGCTTCCTGACTAGTCAGTCGGGAGATACGCAGTATTTT.

In its sample, this clone was seen a few times. This chain links TRBV27 with TRBJ2-7; D may be TRBD2 (6 bases). Germline V gene data show CDR1 as MNHEY and CDR2 as SMNVEV (reference sequence). This CDR3 region has 15 residues. The germline V and J ends were trimmed by 4 bases and 0 bases, with 13 bases remaining between them. CDR3 nucleotides: TGTGCCAGCAGTTCCCCCCGGGACTCCTCCTACGAGCAGTACTTC. This translates into CASSSPRDSSYEQYF.

This clone was seen a few times. This rearrangement joins TRBV5-4 to TRBJ2-7; D might be TRBD2 (7 bases). Germline V CDR1 and CDR2: SGHNT, YYREEE (reference sequence). The length of the CDR3 is 16 residues. Trimming cost V 4 bases and J 2 bases, with 19 bases left between them. The CDR3 coding sequence is TGTGCCAGCAGCCCATTCCGCGCGGGGGCCACCTACGAGCAGTACTTC. Its translation: CASSPFRAGATYEQYF.

This clone appeared a few times. Other DNA sequences in the sample encode the same CDR3. This chain links TRBV5-1 with TRBJ1-2; D is perhaps TRBD1 (5 bases). CDR3 size: 12 residues. CDR1 and CDR2 from the germline V gene are SGHRS and YFSETQ. V was shortened by 2 bases and J by 8 bases, with 10 bases between the two germline ends. CDR3: CASSFSGDGYTF. The CDR3 region has the DNA TGCGCCAGCAGCTTTTCGGGGGACGGCTACACCTTC.

The CDR3 region has the DNA TGTGCCAGCAGTGATTGGAGAGAGAACGCCGACGAGCAGTACTTC. It encodes CASSDWRENADEQYF. The chain carries TRBV2 and TRBJ2-7; no clear D. This CDR3 contains 15 residues. Per the germline V gene, CDR1 is SNHLY and CDR2 is FYNNEI. The V gene lost 3 bases and the J gene lost 5 bases, with 17 bases spanning the gap.

The chain is built from TRBV27 and TRBJ2-1; a weak D match, TRBD1 (6 bases). The CDR3 consists of 12 residues. Germline V gene lookup returns CDR1 MNHEY and CDR2 SMNVEV (reference sequence). Trimming left V 5 bases short and J 8 bases short, with 10 bases between. CDR3 protein: CASSPRGYEQFF. In DNA form, the CDR3 reads TGTGCCAGCAGTCCTAGGGGGTATGAGCAGTTCTTC.

This clone was recorded a few times. V is TRBV28 and J is TRBJ2-1; 10 bases map to TRBD2. Germline CDR1 reads MDHEN; CDR2 reads SYDVKM. This CDR3 is built from 18 residues. The V and J ends lost 7 bases and 2 bases, in that order; junction bases with no gene match: 14. The CDR3 sequence: CASTTPASGRRAYNEQFF. CDR3 nucleotides: TGTGCCAGCACCACCCCGGCTAGCGGGAGAAGGGCCTACAATGAGCAGTTCTTC.

This clone was counted only a few times. This rearrangement joins TRBV15 to TRBJ2-3, with D perhaps matching TRBD2 (6 bases). The CDR3 has 15 residues. Germline loops: CDR1 LNHNV, CDR2 YYDKDF (reference sequence). V lost 3 bases and J 2 bases, leaving 12 bases between the germline ends. In DNA form, the CDR3 reads TGTGCCACCAGCAGGATGACTAGTCTCACAGATACGCAGTATTTT. Translating gives CATSRMTSLTDTQYF.

The V gene is TRBV28, the J gene TRBJ1-5, with D uncertain. Germline assignment: CDR1 MDHEN and CDR2 SYDVKM. The V and J ends lost 5 bases and 5 bases respectively, with 7 bases between them. CDR3 length: 12 residues. This CDR3 is CASSAVYQPQHF. The CDR3 bases are TGTGCCAGCAGTGCGGTATATCAGCCCCAGCATTTT.

This clone was seen a few times. The CDR3 loop is CASRKSRGQETQYF. In DNA, the CDR3 is TGTGCCAGCAGGAAAAGCAGGGGCCAAGAGACCCAGTACTTC. This chain joins TRBV27 and TRBJ2-5, with D possibly being TRBD1 (6 bases). Germline V CDR1 and CDR2: MNHEY, SMNVEV (reference sequence). This CDR3 contains 14 residues. Trimming pared 6 bases from V and 1 base from J, leaving 12 bases between.

About this clone: The same CDR3 also results from other DNA sequences found in this sample. The J gene is TRBJ2-1, the V gene TRBV19; maybe TRBD1 (5 bases). CDR1 LNHDA and CDR2 SQIVND come from the germline V gene (reference sequence). V lost 0 bases to trimming and J lost 1 base, with 10 bases between them. CDR3 length: 16 amino acids. The CDR3 sequence is CASSIDRSGSYNEQFF. The CDR3 DNA sequence: TGTGCCAGTAGTATAGATAGGTCAGGGTCCTACAATGAGCAGTTCTTC.